The 32 T cell receptor beta chains presented below share a single source sample, sequenced in a study of T-cell memory formation after mild COVID-19. TCRdb re-analysed the 5' RACE reads in MiXCR, keeping a single row per CDR3 protein. The profile shows about 140,000 distinct CDR3 sequences, 5.5% to 7% of them singletons. Sequencing was carried out using PBMCs or a T cell subset sorted from them (not recorded which). All receptors derive from an adult woman who had mild COVID-19 (a few samples of this study predate the infection). Cell type and time point are not known.

This clonotype has a handful of counts. This sequence joins TRBV25-1 and TRBJ2-3; D assignment may be TRBD1 or TRBD2 (5 bases each). Per the germline V gene, CDR1 is MGHDK and CDR2 is SYGVNS. The germline V and J ends were trimmed by 8 bases and 2 bases, with 14 bases remaining between them. CDR3 length: 14 residues. The DNA of the CDR3 is TGTGCCAGCGGACGGGACGTCTCCACAGATACGCAGTATTTT. Amino acid sequence: CASGRDVSTDTQYF.

The sample holds many counts of this clonotype. This rearrangement joins TRBV27 to TRBJ2-7; no clear D. CDR3 length equals 15 residues. Germline CDR1 MNHEY, CDR2 SMNVEV (reference sequence). The V gene lost 0 bases and the J gene lost 7 bases, with 16 bases spanning the gap. The CDR3 loop reads CASSLSPGPLDEQYF. CDR3 nucleotide sequence: TGTGCCAGCAGTTTATCGCCAGGCCCCCTAGATGAGCAGTACTTC.

This clonotype showed up many times. The chain employs TRBV5-8 and TRBJ2-7, with 9 bases identical to TRBD1. This CDR3 has 18 amino acids. The J segment lost 1 base and the V segment lost 2 bases, leaving 13 bases of the junction unmatched. CDR1 is SGHTS and CDR2 is YDEGEE in the germline V gene. Written as DNA, the CDR3 is TGTGCCAGCAGCTTCGGCGTCGGGGGACAGGGCACTTCCTACGAGCAGTACTTC. Its translation: CASSFGVGGQGTSYEQYF.

Turning to this clonotype: This sequence may be a read error, since a much larger clone differs from it by one base. The genes are TRBV7-2 and TRBJ2-1, with D possibly TRBD2 on 7 matching bases. CDR1 and CDR2 from the germline V gene are SGHTA and FQGNSA. The CDR3 is 14 amino acids. CDR3 coding DNA: TGTGCCAGCATCTTAGCGCGGGGGCCGGGTGAGCAGTTCTTC. It specifies CASILARGPGEQFF. The whole variable domain, remainder taken from reference TRBV7-2 and TRBJ2-1, is GAGVSQSPSNKVTEKGKDVELRCDPISGHTALYWYRQSLGQGLEFLIYFQGNSAPDKSGLPSDRFSAERTGGSVSTLTIQRTQQEDSAVYLCASILARGPGEQFFGPGTRLTVL.

This clonotype turned up a few times. The chain uses TRBV6-5 and TRBJ1-4, with D perhaps matching TRBD1 (5 bases). Germline CDR1 is MNHEY and CDR2 is SVGAGI. Deletions cut 6 bases from V and 8 bases from J, with 19 bases between. The CDR3 is 15 amino acids. In nucleotides, the CDR3 is TGTGCCAGCAGGCCGTTCGAAAAGGGGAGGGAAAAACTGTTTTTT. Its protein product is CASRPFEKGREKLFF.

The table lists this clonotype with a few counts. V gene TRBV6-2 or TRBV6-3 combines with J gene TRBJ1-1; D possibly corresponds to TRBD1 (5 bases). CDR1 is MNHEY, CDR2 SVGEGT, per germline. Deletions cut 8 bases from V and 1 base from J, with 14 bases between. This CDR3 is 14 amino acids long. CDR3 loop: CASSPGGTNTEAFF. The CDR3 DNA sequence: TGTGCCAGCTCCCCGGGGGGAACGAACACTGAAGCTTTCTTT.

The chain has TRBV7-9 and TRBJ2-7, with 8 bases that match TRBD1. CDR1 is SEHNR, CDR2 FQNEAQ, per germline (reference sequence). V lost 3 bases, J lost 3 bases, and 10 bases stayed unmatched. The CDR3 extends over 16 amino acids. The CDR3 loop reads CASSFPLIDRGYEQYF. The CDR3 DNA sequence: TGTGCCAGCAGCTTCCCCCTTATCGACAGGGGCTACGAGCAGTACTTC.

Ten or more counts support this clonotype. V usage is TRBV12-3 or TRBV12-4 and J usage is TRBJ2-7; a possible D gene is TRBD2 (6 bases). V lost 6 bases and J lost 6, with 12 bases in between. The CDR3 has 12 residues. In DNA form, the CDR3 reads TGTGCCAGCAGCCGGGGGTCCGGCGAGCAGTACTTC. Its protein is CASSRGSGEQYF.

V gene TRBV3-1 combines with J gene TRBJ2-1; the match to TRBD1 covers 11 bases. Germline V CDR1 and CDR2: LGHDT, YNNKEL (reference sequence). The V segment lost 2 bases and the J segment 10 bases; nucleotides outside the gene matches: 13. The CDR3 is made up of 17 amino acids. This chain's CDR3 is CASSQPDRGLARREQFF. CDR3 DNA sequence: TGTGCCAGCAGCCAACCGGACAGGGGGCTAGCTCGGAGGGAGCAGTTCTTC.

This clonotype was seen only a few times. This sequence joins TRBV28 and TRBJ2-2; D is unclear. CDR3 size: 11 residues. V shed 4 bases and J shed 7 bases, with 4 bases lying between them. Germline values: CDR1 MDHEN, CDR2 SYDVKM. The chain's CDR3 is CASSSHGELFF. The CDR3 DNA follows: TGTGCCAGCAGTTCTCACGGGGAGCTGTTTTTT.

There are many counts of this clonotype. In DNA, the CDR3 is TGCGCCAGCAGCGGGTACGGGACTCCTGACACAGATACGCAGTATTTT. This gives the protein CASSGYGTPDTDTQYF. The rearrangement joins TRBV5-1 to TRBJ2-3, with D perhaps matching TRBD2 (6 bases). Trimming took off 4 bases at V and 2 bases at J, with 17 bases between the two ends. Germline CDR1 is SGHRS and CDR2 is YFSETQ. This CDR3 comprises 16 residues.

The sample holds many counts of this clonotype. The CDR3 loop is CATSRDPWLAGGNEQFF. The CDR3 DNA follows: TGTGCCACCAGCAGAGATCCGTGGCTAGCGGGAGGCAATGAGCAGTTCTTC. V is TRBV15 and J is TRBJ2-1; 11 positions agree with TRBD2. The CDR3 has 17 amino acids. CDR1 and CDR2 (germline): LNHNV, YYDKDF (reference sequence). Trimming cost V 0 bases and J 6 bases; bases outside gene matches: 7.

V usage is TRBV20-1 and J usage is TRBJ2-3; TRBD1 aligns across 7 bases. Germline loops: CDR1 DFQATT, CDR2 SNEGSKA (reference sequence). Trimming cost V 5 bases and J 2 bases; bases outside gene matches: 7. The CDR3 sequence is 14 residues long. This CDR3 reads CSAPDRSHTDTQYF. In DNA, the CDR3 is TGCAGTGCTCCGGACAGGTCTCACACAGATACGCAGTATTTT.

This clonotype was counted between two and nine times. This chain uses TRBV5-1 with TRBJ2-7; D is undetermined. The germline CDR1 and CDR2 sequences are SGHRS and YFSETQ. Trimming cost V 0 bases and J 0 bases, with 10 bases left between them. This CDR3 has 15 amino acids. CDR3 DNA sequence: TGCGCCAGCAGCTTGGCTGGCCTGGCCTCCTACGAGCAGTACTTC. Translation: CASSLAGLASYEQYF.

J is TRBJ2-5 and V is TRBV5-1; a weak D match, TRBD2 (7 bases). V lost 5 bases to trimming and J lost 5 bases, with 19 bases between them. Germline V gives CDR1 SGHRS, CDR2 YFSETQ. The CDR3 loop spans 15 amino acids. For the CDR3, the DNA is TGCGCCAGCAGTTGGCGGACGGGGGGCCGTGAGACCCAGTACTTC. Translated: CASSWRTGGRETQYF.

This clonotype appeared a few times. The V and J genes are TRBV5-1 and TRBJ2-7; 10 bases fit TRBD1. The V gene's germline CDR1 is SGHRS and CDR2 YFSETQ. CDR3 length: 15 amino acids. V lost 3 bases, J lost 4 bases, and 7 bases stayed unmatched. In nucleotides, the CDR3 is TGCGCCAGCAGCTCCCGACAGGGGGCAGTTTACGAGCAGTACTTC. This translates into CASSSRQGAVYEQYF.

This clonotype appeared many times. In DNA, the CDR3 is TGTGCCACCAGTGACCCGGGGACCGCGGGCTACGAGCAGTACTTC. This translates into CATSDPGTAGYEQYF. This chain connects TRBV24-1 to TRBJ2-7; TRBD1 or TRBD2 may be the D gene (5 bases each). The CDR3 covers 15 residues. Deletions cut 4 bases from V and 3 bases from J, with 15 bases between. The germline V gene encodes CDR1 KGHDR and CDR2 SFDVKD.

The chain links TRBV27 to TRBJ2-1, with TRBD1 identical over 8 bases. The germline CDR1 and CDR2 sequences are MNHEY and SMNVEV (reference sequence). V was pared by 2 bases and J by 12 bases, with 3 bases of the junction left unmatched. The CDR3 is 12 amino acids. The CDR3 region is CASSLRGQGQFF. The CDR3 DNA follows: TGTGCCAGCAGTTTAAGAGGACAGGGGCAGTTCTTC.

This clonotype was found a few times. The gene calls are TRBV27 and TRBJ1-2; 7 positions match TRBD1. Germline CDR1 and CDR2: MNHEY and SMNVEV (reference sequence). With 5 bases clipped from V and 0 bases from J, the junction kept 12 bases outside the gene matches. The CDR3 loop spans 17 amino acids. The CDR3 loop is CASSPRTGLEANYGYTF. CDR3 in DNA: TGTGCCAGCAGTCCCCGGACAGGTTTGGAGGCTAACTATGGCTACACCTTC.

The V call is TRBV5-1, the J call TRBJ1-2; D not certain. The V and J ends lost 0 bases and 1 base respectively, with 7 bases between them. Germline V CDR1 and CDR2: SGHRS, YFSETQ. This CDR3 region has 14 residues. In DNA, the CDR3 is TGCGCCAGCAGCTTGGATGCGGTTAACTATGGCTACACCTTC. Protein: CASSLDAVNYGYTF. The whole variable domain, remainder taken from reference TRBV5-1 and TRBJ1-2, is KAGVTQTPRYLIKTRGQQVTLSCSPISGHRSVSWYQQTPGQGLQFLFEYFSETQRNKGNFPGRFSGRQFSNSRSEMNVSTLELGDSALYLCASSLDAVNYGYTFGSGTRLTVV.

This clonotype turned up a few times. V is TRBV7-6 and J is TRBJ2-3; 12 positions match TRBD2. After removal of 1 base from V and 5 bases from J, the junction contained 7 bases not matched to a gene. The CDR3 consists of 17 residues. In germline, CDR1 is SGHVS, CDR2 FNYEAQ. The CDR3 DNA reads TGTGCCAGCAGCTTAGATCCCCTAGCGGGGGGGCGAGATACGCAGTATTTT. Its protein is CASSLDPLAGGRDTQYF.

In this sample, this clonotype turned up many times. The chain employs TRBV6-5 and TRBJ1-5; D gene ambiguous. With 2 bases removed from V and 4 bases from J, the gap between germline ends came to 6 bases. CDR3 length: 13 residues. Germline CDR1 is MNHEY and CDR2 is SVGAGI. The CDR3 here is CASSYPGNQPQHF. As DNA, the CDR3 is TGTGCCAGCAGTTACCCCGGGAATCAGCCCCAGCATTTT.

Comments on this clonotype: A read error is likely, as this CDR3 ends without the conserved phenylalanine or tryptophan. It is unclear where the CDR3 begins or ends on the DNA, so no DNA is shown, and the CDR3 is as TCRdb lists it. This chain joins TRBV21-1 and TRBJ1-4. TRBV21-1 is tagged as a pseudogene. Termini included, the CDR3 measures 11 amino acids. This CDR3 is CASSRLLPTDL.

In its sample, this clonotype was seen many times. The gene calls are TRBV6-5 and TRBJ2-1; 10 bases align to TRBD2. This CDR3 has 14 amino acids. The germline V gene has CDR1 MNHEY and CDR2 SVGAGI. CDR3 region: CVTWRLAGANEQFF. CDR3 coding DNA: TGTGTAACGTGGAGGCTAGCGGGAGCCAATGAGCAGTTCTTC.

This clonotype was found many times. The chain uses TRBV5-1 and TRBJ2-7; D may be TRBD1 or TRBD2 (7 bases each). Germline CDR1 is SGHRS and CDR2 is YFSETQ. The V and J ends lost 3 bases and 0 bases respectively, with 13 bases between them. The CDR3 consists of 15 residues. The CDR3 DNA is TGCGCCAGCAGCTCAGGGGGGGTGGACTCCTACGAGCAGTACTTC. It yields the protein CASSSGGVDSYEQYF.

V gene TRBV12-5 combines with J gene TRBJ2-1; D is perhaps TRBD1 or TRBD2 (6 bases each). Trimming pared 0 bases from V and 9 bases from J, leaving 24 bases between. Germline CDR1 LGHNT, CDR2 FRNRAP. The CDR3 runs to 18 residues. CDR3 coding DNA: TGTGCTAGTGGTTTGGTAGGTTCAGGGCAGGGGAGGATCGGTGAGCAGTTCTTC. The encoded protein is CASGLVGSGQGRIGEQFF.

This clonotype turned up a few times. The chain combines TRBV12-3 or TRBV12-4 with TRBJ1-5; 8 bases are shared with TRBD1. CDR3 length: 17 residues. With V trimmed by 2 bases and J by 6 bases, 12 bases remained unmatched. Written as DNA, the CDR3 is TGTGCCAGCAGTTTAATTGGGACAGGAGGATCTGGTCAGCCCCAGCATTTT. It yields the protein CASSLIGTGGSGQPQHF.

This clonotype was counted a few times. The J gene is TRBJ1-2, the V gene TRBV2; D gene unclear. The CDR3 is made up of 14 amino acids. CDR1 and CDR2 from the germline V gene are SNHLY and FYNNEI. V was clipped by 4 bases and J by 14 bases, with 23 bases between them. CDR3 DNA: TGTGCCAGCAGTGTGTTGGGCACGTCAACCGTCAAAACCTTC. Its protein product is CASSVLGTSTVKTF.

V is TRBV5-1 and J is TRBJ2-3; D is perhaps TRBD1 or TRBD2 (5 bases each). Per the germline V gene, CDR1 is SGHRS and CDR2 is YFSETQ. This CDR3 spans 12 amino acids. Trimming shortened V by 3 bases and J by 6 bases, and 8 bases separated the two germline ends. This CDR3 is CASSWWGDTQYF. In DNA, the CDR3 is TGCGCCAGCAGCTGGTGGGGGGATACGCAGTATTTT.

This chain connects TRBV12-3 or TRBV12-4 to TRBJ2-3; 12 nucleotides match TRBD2. V was pared by 7 bases and J by 3 bases, with 8 bases of the junction left unmatched. The CDR3 is 16 amino acids. CDR3 DNA: TGTGCCAGCAAGCCTAGCGGGGGGGCCTCGACAGATACGCAGTATTTT. Its protein is CASKPSGGASTDTQYF.

The CDR3: CASSEGGDRLKLFF. In nucleotides, the CDR3 is TGTGCCAGCAGTGAAGGGGGGGACAGGCTAAAACTGTTTTTT. The V gene is TRBV6-1, the J gene TRBJ1-4; the match to TRBD1 covers 8 bases. V dropped 1 base and J dropped 10; count of bases not matched to a gene: 5. This CDR3 is built from 14 residues. The germline V gene has CDR1 MNHNS and CDR2 SASEGT.

This clonotype was found many times. CDR3 nucleotide sequence: TGTGCCAGCAGCTCACAGGGGGCACGACAGCCCCAGCATTTT. It yields the protein CASSSQGARQPQHF. J is TRBJ1-5 and V is TRBV7-2; 9 nucleotides agree with TRBD1. In germline, CDR1 is SGHTA, CDR2 FQGNSA. The length of the CDR3 is 14 residues. V lost 4 bases to trimming and J lost 7 bases; unmatched junction nucleotides: 5.